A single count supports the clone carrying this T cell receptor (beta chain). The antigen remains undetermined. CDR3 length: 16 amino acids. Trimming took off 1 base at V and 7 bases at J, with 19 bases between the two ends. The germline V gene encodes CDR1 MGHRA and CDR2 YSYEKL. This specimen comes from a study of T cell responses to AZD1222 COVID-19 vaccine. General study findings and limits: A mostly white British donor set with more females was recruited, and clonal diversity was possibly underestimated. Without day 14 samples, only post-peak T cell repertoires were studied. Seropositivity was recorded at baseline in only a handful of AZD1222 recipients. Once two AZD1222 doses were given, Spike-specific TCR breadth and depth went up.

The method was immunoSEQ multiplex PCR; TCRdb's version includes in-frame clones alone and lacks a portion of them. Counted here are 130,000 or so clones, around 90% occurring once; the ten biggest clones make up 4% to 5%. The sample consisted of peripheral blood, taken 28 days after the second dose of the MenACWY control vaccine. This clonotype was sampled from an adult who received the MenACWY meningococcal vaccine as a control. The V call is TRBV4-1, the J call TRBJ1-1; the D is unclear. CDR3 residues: CASSQADLFISGEAFF. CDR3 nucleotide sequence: TGCGCCAGCAGCCAAGCGGACCTTTTCATTAGCGGTGAAGCTTTCTTT.